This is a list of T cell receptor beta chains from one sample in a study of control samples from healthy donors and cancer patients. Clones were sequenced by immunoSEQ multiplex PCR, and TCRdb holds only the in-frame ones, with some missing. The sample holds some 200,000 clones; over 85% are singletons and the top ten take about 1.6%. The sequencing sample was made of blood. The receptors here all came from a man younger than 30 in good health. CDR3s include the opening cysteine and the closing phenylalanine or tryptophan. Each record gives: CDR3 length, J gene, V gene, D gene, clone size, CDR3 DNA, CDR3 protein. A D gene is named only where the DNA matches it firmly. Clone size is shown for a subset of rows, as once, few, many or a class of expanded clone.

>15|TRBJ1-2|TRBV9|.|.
TGTGCCAGCAGCGAGACCCCCGGACAGAACTATGGCTACACCTTC
CASSETPGQNYGYTF
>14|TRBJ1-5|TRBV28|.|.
TGTGCCAGCAGTTTGGAGTCGGTTAATCAGCCCCAGCATTTT
CASSLESVNQPQHF
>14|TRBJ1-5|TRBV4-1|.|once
TGCGCCAGCAGCCAAGGCAGGGATGGTCAGCCCCAGCATTTT
CASSQGRDGQPQHF
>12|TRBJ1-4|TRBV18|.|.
TGTGCCAGCTCCCTCGGGCAAGAAAAACTGTTTTTT
CASSLGQEKLFF
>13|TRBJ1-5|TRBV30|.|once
TGTGCCTGGACTAGGGGGTTCAATCAGCCCCAGCATTTT
CAWTRGFNQPQHF
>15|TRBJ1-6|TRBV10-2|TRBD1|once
TGCGCCAGCATCGGACAGGGCGTAGGCAATTCACCCCTCCACTTT
CASIGQGVGNSPLHF
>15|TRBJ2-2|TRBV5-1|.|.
TGCGCCAGCAGCTTGCCAACAGGTGCGACCGGGGAGCTGTTTTTT
CASSLPTGATGELFF
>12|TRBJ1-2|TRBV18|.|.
TGTGCCAGCTCTGGGCAGGGCTATGGCTACACCTTC
CASSGQGYGYTF
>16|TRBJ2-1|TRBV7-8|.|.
TGTGCCAGCAGCTTAGGGCCCGAAATAGTTTACAATGAGCAGTTCTTC
CASSLGPEIVYNEQFF
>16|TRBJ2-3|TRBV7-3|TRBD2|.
TGTGCCAGCAGCTTAAATCCTAGCGGAAGCACAGATACGCAGTATTTT
CASSLNPSGSTDTQYF
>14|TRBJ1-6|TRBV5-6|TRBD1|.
TGTGCCAGCAGCTCGACCGGGACAGGGGGCCTCCTCCACTTT
CASSSTGTGGLLHF
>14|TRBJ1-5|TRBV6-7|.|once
TGTGCCAGCAGTTACTCGTGGGGGAGGAAGCCCCAGCATTTT
CASSYSWGRKPQHF
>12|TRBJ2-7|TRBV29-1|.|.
TGCAGCGTTGAATCACAGGAGGACGAGCAGTACTTC
CSVESQEDEQYF
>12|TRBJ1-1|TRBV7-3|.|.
TGTGCCAGGAGGGTCTCGAACACTGAAGCTTTCTTT
CARRVSNTEAFF
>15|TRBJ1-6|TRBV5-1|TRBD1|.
TGCGCCAGCAGCTTGGAGGACAGGGGAGGTTCACCCCTCCACTTT
CASSLEDRGGSPLHF
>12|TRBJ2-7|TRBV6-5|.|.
TGTGCCAGCAGTCGAACCGGCTACGAGCAGTACTTC
CASSRTGYEQYF
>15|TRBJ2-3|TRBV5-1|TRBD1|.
TGCGCCAGCAGCTTGGATGGACAGGGCCCAGATACGCAGTATTTT
CASSLDGQGPDTQYF
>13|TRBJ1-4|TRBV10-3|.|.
TGTGCCATCAGTGAAGGGTTGTGGGCGGAGGACCGGTGG
CAISEGLWAEDRW
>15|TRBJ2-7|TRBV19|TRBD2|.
TGTGCCAGTAGTATAGATCGGGGAGGGGCCTACGAGCAGTACTTC
CASSIDRGGAYEQYF
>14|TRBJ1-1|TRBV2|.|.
TGTGCCAGCAGCCTAACGGGGGAGAACACTGAAGCTTTCTTT
CASSLTGENTEAFF
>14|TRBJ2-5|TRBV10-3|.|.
TGTGCCATCAGTGAGTCGTCCGGGCTGGAGACCCAGTACTTC
CAISESSGLETQYF
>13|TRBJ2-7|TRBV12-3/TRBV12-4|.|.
TGTGCCAGCGGGGTCGGGGACCCCTACGAGCAGTACTTC
CASGVGDPYEQYF
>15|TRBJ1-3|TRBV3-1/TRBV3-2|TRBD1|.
TGTGCCAGCAGCCAAGGGACAGGCTCTGGAAACACCATATATTTT
CASSQGTGSGNTIYF
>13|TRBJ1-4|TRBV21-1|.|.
TGTGCCAGCATCAAGAGGACAGGTAGGAAACTGTTTTTT
CASIKRTGRKLFF
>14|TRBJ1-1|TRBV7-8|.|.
TGTGCCAGCAGCCCCGATGGGAAGAACACTGAAGCTTTCTTT
CASSPDGKNTEAFF
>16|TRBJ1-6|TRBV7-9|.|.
TGTGCCAGCAGCCCCCTACCGCAGAGCTCAAATTCACCCCTCCACTTT
CASSPLPQSSNSPLHF
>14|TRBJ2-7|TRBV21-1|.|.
TGTGCCAGCAGTTTCGGGGGGACTACCTACGAGCAGTACTTC
CASSFGGTTYEQYF
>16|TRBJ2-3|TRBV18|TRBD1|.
TGTGCCAGCTCACCACGTGGGACAGGGAGGACAGATACGCAGTATTTT
CASSPRGTGRTDTQYF
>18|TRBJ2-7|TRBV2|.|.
TGTGCCAGCAGTGAAGCGTTATATACAGGCGGATTCTCCTACGAGCAGTACTTC
CASSEALYTGGFSYEQYF
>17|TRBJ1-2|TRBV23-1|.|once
TGCGCCAGCAGTCAAGGGACGGCTGGTGGATCCAACTATGGCTACACCTTC
CASSQGTAGGSNYGYTF
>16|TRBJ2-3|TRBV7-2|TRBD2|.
TGTGCCAGCAGCCCGTATAGCGGGGGGGAACCAGATACGCAGTATTTT
CASSPYSGGEPDTQYF
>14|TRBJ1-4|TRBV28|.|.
TGTGCCAGCAGTTTAGAGGTGGGAGGCGAAAAACTGTTTTTT
CASSLEVGGEKLFF
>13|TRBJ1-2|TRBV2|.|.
TGTGCCAGCAGTGAAGTAGCGGGGGATGGCTACACCTTC
CASSEVAGDGYTF
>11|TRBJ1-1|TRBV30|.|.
TGTGCCTTTTCTGCGAACACTGAAGCTTTCTTT
CAFSANTEAFF
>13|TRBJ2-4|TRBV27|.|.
TGTGCCAGCAGTTTGTTAGCCAAAAACATTCAGTACTTC
CASSLLAKNIQYF
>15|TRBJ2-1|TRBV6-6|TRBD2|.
TGTGCCAGCGAAAAAATTAGCGGGGGAAACAATGAGCAGTTCTTC
CASEKISGGNNEQFF
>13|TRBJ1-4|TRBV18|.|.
TGTGCCAGCTCACCGGGGGCTAATGAAAAACTGTTTTTT
CASSPGANEKLFF
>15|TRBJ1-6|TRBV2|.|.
TGTGCCAGCAGGGTGACTACGGGTAGAGATTCACCCCTCCACTTT
CASRVTTGRDSPLHF
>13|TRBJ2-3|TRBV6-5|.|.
TGTGCCAGCAGTTACTCAGGGTTTGATACGCAGTATTTT
CASSYSGFDTQYF
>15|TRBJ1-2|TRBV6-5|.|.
TGTGCCAGCAGTTACTCTGAGGGGAGGAGATATGGCTACACCTTC
CASSYSEGRRYGYTF